This TCR beta chain was obtained from a study of follicular helper T cells after annual influenza vaccination. Study details: Sampling occurred days 0, 7 and 28 after each influenza vaccination. For some subjects, blood spans the 2013-2014, 2014-2015 and 2015-2016 annual vaccinations.

Only in-frame clones appear in the TCRdb table, and some are missing; sequencing was by immunoSEQ multiplex PCR. The sample gives about 2,300 clones, approximately 89% of which show up once; 2.5% to 3.5% is in the top ten. Time point given: 2015-2016 season, pre-vaccination. This receptor was obtained from an adult who received the influenza vaccine. The sequencing here drew on CXCR5- memory CD4+ T cells sorted from blood, taken on the day of influenza vaccination.

DNA for the CDR3: TGTGCCAGCAGGCCGTGGGGGGGAGTCGGCGTCACAGATACGCAGTATTTT. Translated: CASRPWGGVGVTDTQYF. The chain recombines TRBV27 with TRBJ2-3; 7 positions match TRBD2. V was clipped by 6 bases and J by 2 bases; unmatched bases: 14. CDR1 and CDR2 (germline): MNHEY, SMNVEV (reference sequence). The CDR3 sequence is 17 residues long.